This passage covers 5 T cell receptor beta chains from one sample sequenced in a study of vaccination effects on CD4 cells after COVID-19. Antigen-specific CD4+ T cell clonotypes were called by their expansion after viral peptide-pool culture in ViraFEST. CD4+ T cell isolation took place after 10 days of culture. Nobody among the vaccine recipients had prior SARS-CoV-2 infection (nucleocapsid antibodies were negative). These receptors' antigens are unknown. Sequencing used immunoSEQ multiplex PCR; TCRdb keeps in-frame clones, though not all of them. The sample lists about 48,000 clones, roughly three quarters occurring once. Sequencing used CD4+ T cells from PBMCs cultured with HCoV-OC43 spike peptides, obtained before COVID-19 vaccination. The subset here: HCoV-OC43 spike overlapping peptide pool stimulation. All receptors come from a human donor who received a COVID-19 vaccine.

This chain links TRBV11-2 with TRBJ1-2; 8 bases fit TRBD1. From germline, CDR1 is SGHAT and CDR2 FQNNGV. This CDR3 spans 15 amino acids. J lost 9 bases, V lost 3 bases, and 12 bases had no gene match. CDR3 DNA sequence: TGTGCCAGCAGCTTCGGACAGGGCGGTCTCGAAAGCTACACCTTC. It encodes CASSFGQGGLESYTF.

The chain employs TRBV9 and TRBJ2-5; 8 positions match TRBD1. The germline V gene encodes CDR1 SGDLS and CDR2 YYNGEE. After removal of 0 bases from V and 1 base from J, the junction contained 2 bases not matched to a gene. The CDR3 consists of 15 residues. The CDR3 reads CASSVGTGPQETQYF. The CDR3 DNA is TGTGCCAGCAGCGTAGGGACAGGGCCCCAAGAGACCCAGTACTTC.

The J gene is TRBJ1-1, the V gene TRBV10-3; unclear D gene. Germline values: CDR1 ENHRY, CDR2 SYGVKD. V lost 0 bases and J lost 1, with 6 bases in between. CDR3 length: 14 amino acids. The CDR3 DNA is TGTGCCATCAGTGAGTCGTGGCAGAACACTGAAGCTTTCTTT. Amino acid sequence: CAISESWQNTEAFF.

The rearrangement links TRBV7-2 to TRBJ1-1; 7 bases map to TRBD1. Trimming took 5 bases from V and 0 from J; bases not matched to a gene: 6. This CDR3 is built from 15 residues. Germline lookup yields CDR1 SGHTA and CDR2 FQGNSA. The CDR3 sequence: CASSGRQGLNTEAFF. The CDR3 coding sequence is TGTGCCAGCAGCGGCCGACAGGGATTGAACACTGAAGCTTTCTTT.

The V and J genes are TRBV12-3 or TRBV12-4 and TRBJ1-1; D is ambiguous. V lost 7 bases, J lost 4 bases, and 13 bases lay in between. This CDR3 has 13 residues. CDR3 bases: TGTGCCAGCACCCCCCGCGTCGTCACTGAAGCTTTCTTT. Translated, it gives CASTPRVVTEAFF.